A selection of T cell receptor beta chains follows, all from one sample in a study of read filtering for tumor transcriptome and immune sequencing. Each CDR3 protein is one row after TCRdb ran MiXCR on the reads. The table lists some 130,000 distinct CDR3 sequences, approximately 13% of them singletons. The sequencing sample was made of a population of CD138-negative cells sorted from bone marrow. These receptors came from a donor older than 35 with multiple myeloma. CDR3s include the opening cysteine and the closing phenylalanine or tryptophan. A D gene is named only where the DNA matches it firmly. Clone size is given for some rows only: seen once, a few or many times, or a class if the clone is expanded.

v_call	clone_size	d_call	j_call	cdr3_aa	cdr3_nt
TRBV18	many	TRBD2	TRBJ2-1	CASSPQRGPYNEQFF	TGTGCCAGCTCACCACAGCGGGGCCCTTACAATGAGCAGTTCTTC
TRBV7-2	many	TRBD2	TRBJ2-7	CASSPRTSETYEQYF	TGTGCCAGCAGCCCGCGGACTAGCGAGACATACGAGCAGTACTTC
TRBV21-1	many	-	TRBJ2-3	CASSHQGGHGDTQYF	TGTGCCAGCAGCCATCAAGGGGGGCACGGGGATACGCAGTATTTT
TRBV7-9	many	-	TRBJ2-5	CASSLAASSQETQYF	TGTGCCAGCAGCTTAGCGGCCAGCTCCCAGGAGACCCAGTACTTC
TRBV27	many	-	TRBJ1-5	CASSLNPMAPGEPQHF	TGTGCCAGCAGCCTGAACCCTATGGCGCCAGGTGAGCCCCAGCATTTT
TRBV20-1	many	TRBD2	TRBJ2-7	CSASLSGRDRYEQYF	TGCAGTGCTAGTCTTAGCGGGAGGGACCGCTACGAGCAGTACTTC
TRBV27	many	-	TRBJ2-1	CASSLIAGAPSYNEQFF	TGTGCCAGCAGTTTAATCGCTGGCGCGCCCTCCTACAATGAGCAGTTCTTC
TRBV12-3/TRBV12-4	many	TRBD2	TRBJ2-7	CASSILTSGSYEQYF	TGTGCCAGCAGTATCCTGACTAGCGGCTCCTACGAGCAGTACTTC
TRBV12-3/TRBV12-4	many	TRBD2	TRBJ2-5	CASSLLRGTSGRRAETQYF	TGTGCCAGCAGTTTACTCCGGGGGACTAGCGGGAGGAGGGCGGAGACCCAGTACTTC
TRBV7-9	many	-	TRBJ2-7	CASSWGDSKYEQYF	TGTGCCAGCAGCTGGGGCGACAGTAAGTACGAGCAGTACTTC
TRBV24-1	-	-	TRBJ2-1	CATSDPDSAESSYYEQFF	TGTGCCACCAGTGACCCCGACTCCGCCGAGAGCTCCTACTATGAGCAGTTCTTC
TRBV11-2	many	TRBD2	TRBJ2-2	CASSFRLAGTGELFF	TGTGCCAGCAGCTTTCGACTAGCGGGAACCGGGGAGCTGTTTTTT
TRBV6-6	many	-	TRBJ2-1	CATKGPNNEQFF	TGTGCCACCAAGGGCCCGAACAATGAGCAGTTCTTC
TRBV5-1	many	-	TRBJ2-5	CASSRDQTQYF	TGCGCCAGCAGCCGGGACCAGACCCAGTACTTC
TRBV4-1	many	-	TRBJ2-1	CASSHRGWDEQFF	TGCGCCAGCAGCCACCGCGGTTGGGATGAGCAGTTCTTC
TRBV4-1	many	TRBD2	TRBJ2-3	CASSRTSGTDTQYF	TGCGCCAGCAGCCGGACTAGCGGAACAGATACGCAGTATTTT
TRBV6-5	many	TRBD1	TRBJ2-7	CASSTPDRDEQYF	TGTGCCAGCAGTACCCCGGACAGGGACGAGCAGTACTTC
TRBV9	many	-	TRBJ1-5	CASSVGASNQPQHF	TGTGCCAGCAGCGTAGGGGCAAGCAATCAGCCCCAGCATTTT
TRBV12-3/TRBV12-4	many	-	TRBJ2-1	CASSFERRYEQFF	TGTGCCAGCAGTTTCGAGAGGAGGTATGAGCAGTTCTTC
TRBV24-1	many	-	TRBJ2-2	CATSDLQDGTGELFF	TGTGCCACCAGTGATTTGCAGGACGGCACCGGGGAGCTGTTTTTT
TRBV2	few	TRBD1	TRBJ2-2	CASNIGQGYTGELFF	TGTGCCAGCAATATTGGACAGGGCTACACCGGGGAGCTGTTTTTT
TRBV20-1	-	-	TRBJ2-3	CSATPGQKDPDTQYF	TGCAGTGCTACACCGGGACAAAAAGACCCAGATACGCAGTATTTT
TRBV6-2/TRBV6-3	many	TRBD2	TRBJ2-1	CASLAGEVYEQFF	TGTGCCAGTCTAGCGGGAGAGGTATATGAGCAGTTCTTC
TRBV19	-	-	TRBJ1-1	CASSTTVEAPGPTNTEAFF	TGTGCCAGTAGTACTACGGTCGAGGCCCCCGGGCCCACGAACACTGAAGCTTTCTTT
TRBV5-1	many	-	TRBJ2-1	CASRTPGLGSYNEQFF	TGCGCCAGCAGGACCCCGGGACTGGGATCCTACAATGAGCAGTTCTTC
TRBV7-9	many	TRBD1	TRBJ2-1	CASSSYGGTGISNEQFF	TGTGCCAGCAGCTCGTACGGCGGGACAGGGATTAGCAATGAGCAGTTCTTC
TRBV5-6	many	TRBD2	TRBJ2-3	CASKKVASGRWEDTQYF	TGTGCCAGCAAAAAAGTGGCTAGCGGGAGATGGGAGGATACGCAGTATTTT
TRBV7-9	many	TRBD2	TRBJ2-7	CASSFGLAGRSSYEQYF	TGTGCCAGCAGCTTTGGACTAGCCGGCAGGAGCTCCTACGAGCAGTACTTC
TRBV7-9	many	TRBD2	TRBJ2-1	CASSRTSGRASEQFF	TGTGCCAGCAGCAGGACTAGCGGGAGGGCCAGTGAGCAGTTCTTC
TRBV13	many	TRBD2	TRBJ2-1	CASSLDGTSRNEQFF	TGTGCCAGCAGCTTAGACGGGACTAGTCGCAATGAGCAGTTCTTC
TRBV20-1	many	TRBD2	TRBJ2-3	CSARDPVTSGRAYTDTQYF	TGCAGTGCTAGAGATCCCGTAACTAGCGGGAGGGCCTATACAGATACGCAGTATTTT
TRBV20-1	-	-	TRBJ2-7	CSARPARGSTYEQYF	TGCAGTGCTAGACCTGCTCGCGGGTCGACCTACGAGCAGTACTTC
TRBV4-1	many	TRBD2	TRBJ2-3	CASWGLAGGTDTQYF	TGCGCCAGCTGGGGACTAGCGGGAGGAACAGATACGCAGTATTTT
TRBV20-1	-	TRBD2	TRBJ2-1	CGAGTAGASSYNEQFF	TGCGGTGCTGGTACAGCGGGAGCTTCCTCCTACAATGAGCAGTTCTTC
TRBV19	-	-	TRBJ2-6	CASSIGAAGANVLTF	TGTGCCAGTAGTATAGGTGCAGCTGGGGCCAACGTCCTGACTTTC
TRBV6-6	many	-	TRBJ2-2	CASSISSDTGELFF	TGTGCCAGCTCCATTTCTAGCGACACCGGGGAGCTGTTTTTT
TRBV4-3	many	-	TRBJ1-4	CASSSQRKLFF	TGCGCCAGCAGCTCCCAAAGAAAACTGTTTTTT
TRBV20-1	many	-	TRBJ2-7	CSASEGVRSYEQYF	TGCAGTGCTAGTGAGGGGGTAAGGTCCTACGAGCAGTACTTC